One sample yielded the 9 T cell receptor beta chains listed below, sequenced in a study of shared clonotypes between healthy human individuals. The method was immunoSEQ multiplex PCR; TCRdb's version includes in-frame clones alone and lacks a portion of them. Among about 470,000 clones, more than 75% were seen once, and the ten largest hold about 13%. Sequenced material: PBMCs. These receptors all come from a woman between 40 and 55 years old in good health. Some clones in this sample may be carry-over from other donors' samples.

The chain couples TRBV10-2 to TRBJ2-1; 8 bases agree with TRBD2. After removal of 6 bases from V and 5 bases from J, the junction contained 6 bases not matched to a gene. The length of the CDR3 is 14 residues. CDR1 and CDR2 (germline): WSHSY, SAAADI. The CDR3 nucleotides are TGCGCCAGCAGACGGGAGGGCCCTAACAATGAGCAGTTCTTC. Translated: CASRREGPNNEQFF.

The genes are TRBV9 and TRBJ1-1; D remains ambiguous. Germline CDR1 is SGDLS and CDR2 is YYNGEE. Trimming removed 0 bases from V and 0 bases from J, with 9 bases in between. The CDR3 has 15 residues. The DNA for the CDR3 is TGTGCCAGCAGCGTAGTGCCGGAGATGAACACTGAAGCTTTCTTT. Its protein is CASSVVPEMNTEAFF.

This sequence joins TRBV27 and TRBJ2-2; D not resolved. Germline loops: CDR1 MNHEY, CDR2 SMNVEV (reference sequence). V was trimmed by 5 bases and J by 6 bases, leaving 10 bases between them. The length of the CDR3 is 13 residues. For the CDR3, the DNA is TGTGCCAGCAGTCCCCTCCTCTCCGGGGAGCTGTTTTTT. The encoded protein is CASSPLLSGELFF.

This clone showed up just once. The chain is built from TRBV14 and TRBJ2-7, with 9 bases that match TRBD1. CDR3 length: 14 residues. The J segment lost 6 bases and the V segment lost 5 bases, leaving 8 bases of the junction unmatched. The V gene's germline CDR1 is SGHDN and CDR2 FVKESK. For the CDR3, the DNA is TGTGCCAGCAGCGCCTGGGACAGGGTGGCCGAGCAGTACTTC. Translating gives CASSAWDRVAEQYF.

In its sample, this clone was seen once. The V gene is TRBV27, the J gene TRBJ2-2; 14 bases line up with TRBD2. The CDR3 spans 18 residues. V lost 6 bases to trimming and J lost 1 base; unmatched junction nucleotides: 7. The V gene's germline CDR1 is MNHEY and CDR2 SMNVEV (reference sequence). CDR3 amino acids: CASRETSGRAMNTGELFF. The CDR3 coding sequence is TGTGCCAGCAGGGAGACTAGCGGGAGGGCGATGAACACCGGGGAGCTGTTTTTT.

The chain recombines TRBV2 with TRBJ2-1, with D possibly being TRBD1 (5 bases). Germline V CDR1 and CDR2: SNHLY, FYNNEI. The CDR3 length is 13 residues. Between the trimmed V and J ends, which lost 7 bases and 1 base, there was a span of 8 bases. The CDR3 region has the DNA TGTGCCAGCATGCAGGGATCCTACAATGAGCAGTTCTTC. Translation: CASMQGSYNEQFF.

This clone was recorded once. The V and J genes are TRBV28 and TRBJ2-1, with 10 positions matching TRBD1. The CDR3 has 15 amino acids. Per germline, CDR1 MDHEN and CDR2 SYDVKM. With 7 bases clipped from V and 4 bases from J, the junction kept 7 bases outside the gene matches. CDR3 DNA sequence: TGTGCCAGCACCCTGGGGACAGGGGTGTACAATGAGCAGTTCTTC. Translation: CASTLGTGVYNEQFF.

V is TRBV6-1 and J is TRBJ1-1; the match to TRBD1 covers 7 bases. J gave up 7 bases and V 8 bases, and 4 bases lay outside the gene matches. This CDR3 region has 11 residues. Germline assignment: CDR1 MNHNS and CDR2 SASEGT. CDR3 region: CASEGAVEAFF. DNA of the CDR3: TGTGCCAGCGAGGGGGCAGTTGAAGCTTTCTTT.

This clone was observed a few times. The rearrangement joins TRBV7-2 to TRBJ2-7; D is possibly TRBD1 or TRBD2 (5 bases each). The CDR3 has 12 amino acids. Germline CDR1 reads SGHTA; CDR2 reads FQGNSA. Deletions cut 5 bases from V and 7 bases from J, with 12 bases between. The CDR3 DNA sequence: TGTGCCAGCAGCCTCTCGTGGGGGGAGCAGTACTTC. Translated, it gives CASSLSWGEQYF.